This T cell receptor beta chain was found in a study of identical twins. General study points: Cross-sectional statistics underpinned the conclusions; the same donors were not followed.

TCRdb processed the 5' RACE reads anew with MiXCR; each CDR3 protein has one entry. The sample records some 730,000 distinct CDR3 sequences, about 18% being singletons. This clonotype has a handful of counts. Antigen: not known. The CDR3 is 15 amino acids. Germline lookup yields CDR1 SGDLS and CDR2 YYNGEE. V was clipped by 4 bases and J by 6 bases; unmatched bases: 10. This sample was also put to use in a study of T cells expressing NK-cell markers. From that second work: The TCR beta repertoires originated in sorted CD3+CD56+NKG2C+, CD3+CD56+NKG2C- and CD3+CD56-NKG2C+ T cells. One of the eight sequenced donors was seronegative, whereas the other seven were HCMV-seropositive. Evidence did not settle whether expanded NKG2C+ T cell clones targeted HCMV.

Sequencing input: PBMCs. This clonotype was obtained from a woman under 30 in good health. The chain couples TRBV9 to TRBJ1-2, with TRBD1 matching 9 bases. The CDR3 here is CASSRPTGGGDGYTF. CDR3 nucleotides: TGTGCCAGCAGCCGACCTACAGGGGGCGGTGATGGCTACACCTTC.